Listed below are T cell receptor beta chains from one sample, sequenced in a study of T cell responses to AZD1222 COVID-19 vaccine. Clones were sequenced by immunoSEQ multiplex PCR, and TCRdb holds only the in-frame ones, with some missing. Of some 110,000 clones detected, roughly 87% appear once; the ten largest clones hold around 7.5%. The source material was peripheral blood, sampled on day 0 of AZD1222 vaccination. These receptor sequences come from an adult in good health. The CDR3 runs from the conserved cysteine through the conserved F or W. A D gene is named only where the DNA matches it firmly. The size field is filled for only some rows; it gives once, few, many or a size class.

j_call: TRBJ2-5
clone_size: once
d_call: -
v_call: TRBV14
cdr3_aa: CASSQGNNQETQYF
cdr3_nt: TGTGCCAGCAGCCAGGGGAACAACCAAGAGACCCAGTACTTC

j_call: TRBJ2-7
clone_size: -
d_call: -
v_call: TRBV28
cdr3_aa: CASSPGAYFYEQYF
cdr3_nt: TGTGCCAGCAGCCCAGGGGCCTACTTCTACGAGCAGTACTTC

j_call: TRBJ1-1
clone_size: -
d_call: -
v_call: TRBV20-1
cdr3_aa: CSEEENTEAFF
cdr3_nt: TGCAGTGAGGAGGAGAACACTGAAGCTTTCTTT

j_call: TRBJ2-2
clone_size: once
d_call: TRBD1
v_call: TRBV27
cdr3_aa: CASRAGTGGIGELFF
cdr3_nt: TGTGCCAGCAGGGCCGGGACAGGGGGCATCGGGGAGCTGTTTTTT

j_call: TRBJ2-1
clone_size: once
d_call: TRBD1
v_call: TRBV3-1/TRBV3-2
cdr3_aa: CASSPTLGTGFSNEQFF
cdr3_nt: TGTGCCAGCAGCCCAACCCTCGGGACAGGGTTCTCCAATGAGCAGTTCTTC

j_call: TRBJ1-2
clone_size: -
d_call: TRBD1
v_call: TRBV7-3
cdr3_aa: CASSPGQDSIYGYTF
cdr3_nt: TGTGCCAGCAGCCCGGGACAGGACTCAATCTATGGCTACACCTTC

j_call: TRBJ1-5
clone_size: -
d_call: -
v_call: TRBV4-1
cdr3_aa: CASSQVQISNQPQHF
cdr3_nt: TGCGCCAGCAGCCAAGTACAGATTAGCAATCAGCCCCAGCATTTT

j_call: TRBJ2-1
clone_size: -
d_call: TRBD2
v_call: TRBV24-1
cdr3_aa: CATSAMGLADRNNEQFF
cdr3_nt: TGTGCCACCAGTGCCATGGGGCTAGCGGACCGAAACAATGAGCAGTTCTTC

j_call: TRBJ1-4
clone_size: -
d_call: -
v_call: TRBV6-5
cdr3_aa: CASRRHNEKLFF
cdr3_nt: TGTGCCAGCAGGCGACATAATGAAAAACTGTTTTTT

j_call: TRBJ2-7
clone_size: -
d_call: -
v_call: TRBV7-8
cdr3_aa: CASSLTVGIYEQYF
cdr3_nt: TGTGCCAGCAGCTTGACAGTCGGAATCTACGAGCAGTACTTC

j_call: TRBJ1-5
clone_size: -
d_call: -
v_call: TRBV28
cdr3_aa: CASSWTVNQPQHF
cdr3_nt: TGTGCCAGCAGTTGGACAGTTAATCAGCCCCAGCATTTT

j_call: TRBJ2-7
clone_size: once
d_call: TRBD2
v_call: TRBV27
cdr3_aa: CASSRGTSGTAYEQYF
cdr3_nt: TGTGCCAGCAGTCGCGGGACTAGCGGGACTGCCTACGAGCAGTACTTC

j_call: TRBJ2-6
clone_size: -
d_call: -
v_call: TRBV18
cdr3_aa: CASSPFAGTTPGANVLTF
cdr3_nt: TGTGCCAGCTCACCCTTCGCGGGGACAACCCCTGGGGCCAACGTCCTGACTTTC

j_call: TRBJ2-7
clone_size: -
d_call: TRBD1
v_call: TRBV30
cdr3_aa: CAWSHRPGQKLYEQYF
cdr3_nt: TGTGCCTGGAGTCATCGACCGGGACAGAAATTATACGAGCAGTACTTC

j_call: TRBJ1-6
clone_size: once
d_call: -
v_call: TRBV29-1
cdr3_aa: CGIGGSDSPLHF
cdr3_nt: TGCGGTATAGGGGGTTCGGATTCACCCCTCCACTTT

j_call: TRBJ1-2
clone_size: -
d_call: -
v_call: TRBV2
cdr3_aa: CASTTGSFYGYTF
cdr3_nt: TGTGCCAGCACAACAGGGAGCTTCTATGGCTACACCTTC

j_call: TRBJ2-2
clone_size: few
d_call: TRBD2
v_call: TRBV6-1
cdr3_aa: CASSEEAGGPGELFF
cdr3_nt: TGTGCCAGCAGTGAGGAGGCGGGGGGGCCCGGGGAGCTGTTTTTT

j_call: TRBJ1-3
clone_size: once
d_call: -
v_call: TRBV28
cdr3_aa: CASSLIKGMPGNTIYF
cdr3_nt: TGTGCCAGCAGTTTAATAAAGGGGATGCCTGGAAACACCATATATTTT

j_call: TRBJ2-5
clone_size: -
d_call: TRBD1
v_call: TRBV4-1
cdr3_aa: CASSPGQGRETQYF
cdr3_nt: TGCGCCAGCAGCCCAGGACAGGGGAGGGAGACCCAGTACTTC

j_call: TRBJ2-1
clone_size: -
d_call: TRBD2
v_call: TRBV28
cdr3_aa: CASSILAGGFNEQFF
cdr3_nt: TGTGCCAGCAGCATACTAGCGGGGGGTTTCAATGAGCAGTTCTTC

j_call: TRBJ1-4
clone_size: -
d_call: -
v_call: TRBV2
cdr3_aa: CASSETDLVF
cdr3_nt: TGTGCCAGCAGTGAAACAGACTTAGTTTTT

j_call: TRBJ2-7
clone_size: -
d_call: TRBD1
v_call: TRBV4-2
cdr3_aa: CASSQETGGDAYEQYF
cdr3_nt: TGTGCCAGCAGCCAAGAGACAGGGGGAGATGCCTACGAGCAGTACTTC

j_call: TRBJ2-2
clone_size: -
d_call: -
v_call: TRBV6-2/TRBV6-3
cdr3_aa: CASSLSRGEASGELFF
cdr3_nt: TGTGCCAGCAGTTTATCGAGGGGGGAGGCGTCCGGGGAGCTGTTTTTT

j_call: TRBJ1-6
clone_size: once
d_call: -
v_call: TRBV10-3
cdr3_aa: CAISEANIQGGNSPLHF
cdr3_nt: TGTGCCATCAGTGAGGCAAATATCCAGGGCGGGAATTCACCCCTCCACTTT

j_call: TRBJ1-5
clone_size: -
d_call: -
v_call: TRBV28
cdr3_aa: CASSLDVQWASIRPQHF
cdr3_nt: TGTGCCAGCAGTTTAGATGTGCAGTGGGCTTCTATTCGACCCCAGCATTTT

j_call: TRBJ2-2
clone_size: -
d_call: -
v_call: TRBV19
cdr3_aa: CASSNLNTGELFF
cdr3_nt: TGTGCCAGTAGTAATCTGAACACCGGGGAGCTGTTTTTT

j_call: TRBJ1-1
clone_size: -
d_call: -
v_call: TRBV2
cdr3_aa: CASSGEGTTEAFF
cdr3_nt: TGTGCCAGCAGTGGGGAAGGGACCACTGAAGCTTTCTTT

j_call: TRBJ2-5
clone_size: -
d_call: TRBD2
v_call: TRBV5-4
cdr3_aa: CASSPAPLAGGQETQYF
cdr3_nt: TGTGCCAGCAGCCCCGCCCCACTAGCGGGGGGTCAAGAGACCCAGTACTTC